Presented here are 27 T cell receptor beta chains from one specimen sequenced in a study of T cell responses to AZD1222 COVID-19 vaccine. The table came from immunoSEQ multiplex PCR; TCRdb's copy has only in-frame clones and leaves some out. The sample contains 100,000 or so clones, about 86% of which appear only once. The material was peripheral blood, obtained on day 0 of AZD1222 vaccination. These receptors were obtained from an adult in good health.

The J gene is TRBJ2-5, the V gene TRBV14; D is unresolved. Trimming removed 1 base from V and 3 bases from J, with 15 bases in between. The CDR3 extends over 16 amino acids. From germline, CDR1 is SGHDN and CDR2 FVKESK. CDR3 bases: TGTGCCAGCAGCCAAGTACGAACCTCCCTTAAAGAGACCCAGTACTTC. This codes for CASSQVRTSLKETQYF.

The chain couples TRBV27 to TRBJ1-4; 8 bases match TRBD1. Germline CDR1 MNHEY, CDR2 SMNVEV (reference sequence). This CDR3 is built from 14 residues. The trim removed 6 bases at V and 8 bases at J, leaving 8 bases unmatched. CDR3 in DNA: TGTGCCAGCAGGAGGACAGGGATAAGGGAAAAACTGTTTTTT. It codes for CASRRTGIREKLFF.

V and J are TRBV3-1 (or the pseudogene TRBV3-2) and TRBJ2-7; the match to TRBD2 covers 9 bases. The CDR3 has 16 amino acids. V shed 3 bases and J 4 bases; nucleotides not matched to a gene: 10. CDR1 is LGHDT and CDR2 is YNNKEL in the germline V gene (reference sequence). CDR3 coding DNA: TGTGCCAGCAGCCAGGATAGCGGGAGTCGGGCTTACGAGCAGTACTTC. This translates into CASSQDSGSRAYEQYF.

CDR3 DNA: TGTGCCAGCAGCGTAGCTAAGACTAGCGGGAGCACAGATACGCAGTATTTT. Its translation: CASSVAKTSGSTDTQYF. J is TRBJ2-3 and V is TRBV9, with 10 bases lining up with TRBD2. With 0 bases clipped from V and 0 bases from J, the junction kept 4 bases outside the gene matches. This CDR3 has 17 residues. Germline CDR1 reads SGDLS; CDR2 reads YYNGEE.

The rearrangement joins TRBV4-3 to TRBJ2-3; 7 bases fit TRBD2. The CDR3 spans 16 residues. J lost 6 bases, V lost 0 bases, and 9 bases had no gene match. The germline gives CDR1 LGHNA, CDR2 YSLEER. The CDR3 protein is CASSQDAGANKDTQYF. In nucleotides, the CDR3 is TGCGCCAGCAGCCAAGATGCGGGAGCGAATAAGGATACGCAGTATTTT.

The rearrangement uses TRBV6-5 and TRBJ1-1; D is possibly TRBD1 (6 bases). Germline V lookup: CDR1 MNHEY, CDR2 SVGAGI. Trimming pared 6 bases from V and 1 base from J, leaving 12 bases between. This CDR3 region has 14 residues. Here the CDR3 reads CASRTDRSNTEAFF. The CDR3 region has the DNA TGTGCCAGCAGAACCGACAGGTCGAACACTGAAGCTTTCTTT.

V and J are TRBV7-8 and TRBJ1-1; maybe TRBD1 (6 bases). Germline CDR1 is SGHVS and CDR2 is FQNEAQ. The V gene lost 1 base and the J gene lost 5 bases, with 11 bases spanning the gap. The CDR3 is made up of 14 amino acids. CDR3 sequence: CASSLVRGETEAFF. The CDR3, as DNA: TGTGCCAGCAGCTTAGTCAGGGGTGAGACTGAAGCTTTCTTT.

This chain joins TRBV28 and TRBJ1-1; perhaps TRBD1 as D (5 bases). This CDR3 has 16 amino acids. Trimming shortened V by 7 bases and J by 1 base, and 19 bases separated the two germline ends. Germline loops: CDR1 MDHEN, CDR2 SYDVKM. The chain's CDR3 is CASTFPQAGRNTEAFF. For the CDR3, the DNA is TGTGCCAGCACCTTCCCGCAGGCGGGGCGGAACACTGAAGCTTTCTTT.

The rearrangement joins TRBV9 to TRBJ2-3, with D possibly being TRBD2 (6 bases). The germline gives CDR1 SGDLS, CDR2 YYNGEE. V dropped 0 bases and J dropped 0 bases, with 8 bases sitting between them. The CDR3 totals 15 residues. The CDR3 sequence: CASSVVAGSTDTQYF. CDR3 DNA sequence: TGTGCCAGCAGCGTAGTTGCGGGGAGCACAGATACGCAGTATTTT.

J is TRBJ1-3 and V is TRBV5-1, with D perhaps matching TRBD1 (5 bases). Germline values: CDR1 SGHRS, CDR2 YFSETQ. Trimming stripped 0 bases from V and 4 bases from J, with 14 bases between. The CDR3 has 16 amino acids. The CDR3 DNA sequence: TGCGCCAGCAGCTTGGCCGGGGGAGTCACGGGAAACACCATATATTTT. It encodes CASSLAGGVTGNTIYF.

This chain uses TRBV30 with TRBJ2-7; D remains unclear. Germline values: CDR1 GTSNPN, CDR2 SVGIG (reference sequence). V was shortened by 0 bases and J by 6 bases, with 9 bases between the two germline ends. The CDR3 is made up of 12 amino acids. The CDR3 here is CAWSVQSSEQYF. DNA of the CDR3: TGTGCCTGGAGTGTACAATCAAGCGAGCAGTACTTC.

This chain connects TRBV4-3 to TRBJ2-7; TRBD1 agrees at 11 bases. Trimming at V came to 0 bases and at J to 3 bases, leaving 4 bases not matched to a gene. The CDR3 sequence is 16 residues long. Looked up from germline, CDR1 is LGHNA and CDR2 is YSLEER. CDR3 in amino acids: CASSQDPGTGGYEQYF. The CDR3, as DNA: TGCGCCAGCAGCCAAGATCCCGGGACAGGGGGCTACGAGCAGTACTTC.

The CDR3 nucleotides read TGTGCCAGCAGCTTAGAGCGGGCTAGCGCCTACAATGAGCAGTTCTTC. Its protein product is CASSLERASAYNEQFF. This chain links TRBV11-2 with TRBJ2-1, with TRBD2 as a possible D gene (6 bases). This CDR3 region has 16 residues. V was trimmed by 0 bases and J by 2 bases, leaving 11 bases between them. Germline lookup yields CDR1 SGHAT and CDR2 FQNNGV.

The chain carries TRBV5-6 and TRBJ2-7; D might be TRBD1 or TRBD2, each matching 6 bases. The V and J ends lost 4 bases and 1 base respectively, with 15 bases between them. Germline V CDR1 and CDR2: SGHDT, YYEEEE. CDR3 length equals 15 residues. This chain's CDR3 is CASSNGGRGSYEQYF. The CDR3 DNA is TGTGCCAGCAGCAACGGGGGCAGGGGATCCTACGAGCAGTACTTC.

The chain links TRBV28 to TRBJ1-1; unclear D gene. The CDR3 runs 12 residues. Germline CDR1 reads MDHEN; CDR2 reads SYDVKM. Trimming shortened V by 5 bases and J by 3 bases, and 7 bases separated the two germline ends. The CDR3 DNA follows: TGTGCCAGCAGTCAGTGGTACACTGAAGCTTTCTTT. Protein: CASSQWYTEAFF.

This sequence joins TRBV13 and TRBJ2-7; D could derive from TRBD1 or TRBD2 (5 bases each). CDR1 is PRHDT, CDR2 FYEKMQ, per germline (reference sequence). Trimming left V 5 bases short and J 7 bases short, with 18 bases between. There are 14 residues in the CDR3. The CDR3 loop reads CASSLPGRAREQYF. The CDR3 nucleotides are TGTGCCAGCAGCCTACCGGGACGGGCGAGGGAGCAGTACTTC.

The chain carries TRBV15 and TRBJ2-7, with D hard to call. This CDR3 has 14 residues. V was pared by 5 bases and J by 0 bases, with 11 bases between. Germline V gives CDR1 LNHNV, CDR2 YYDKDF (reference sequence). The CDR3 DNA follows: TGTGCCACCAGCGGCGCCATCCTCTCCTACGAGCAGTACTTC. Translation gives CATSGAILSYEQYF.

The chain links TRBV28 to TRBJ2-7, with D possibly TRBD1 on 6 matching bases. The V gene's germline CDR1 is MDHEN and CDR2 SYDVKM. Trimming shortened V by 7 bases and J by 5 bases, and 21 bases separated the two germline ends. The length of the CDR3 is 15 residues. Here the CDR3 DNA reads TGTGCCAGCACCCCAGGACAGTACGTAGATGACGAGCAGTACTTC. This gives the protein CASTPGQYVDDEQYF.

This clone was observed a single time. V usage is TRBV11-1 and J usage is TRBJ2-1; no definite D call. The CDR3 sequence is 13 residues long. Germline V CDR1 and CDR2: SGHAT, FQDESV (reference sequence). V was cut by 5 bases and J by 5 bases, with 10 bases left in between. CDR3 DNA: TGTGCCAGCAGCCTATCGCGTAACAATGAGCAGTTCTTC. Translation gives CASSLSRNNEQFF. The full variable domain, with the rest looked up from reference TRBV11-1 and TRBJ2-1, is EAEVAQSPRYKITEKSQAVAFWCDPISGHATLYWYRQILGQGPELLVQFQDESVVDDSQLPKDRFSAERLKGVDSTLKIQPAELGDSAMYLCASSLSRNNEQFFGPGTRLTVL.

This chain connects TRBV7-2 to TRBJ1-3; the D gene is possibly TRBD1 (6 bases). V shed 5 bases and J shed 2 bases, with 22 bases lying between them. The V gene's germline CDR1 is SGHTA and CDR2 FQGNSA. The CDR3 length is 18 residues. The DNA of the CDR3 is TGTGCCAGCAGCCGGAGAACTACAGGGCAAGGGGCTGGAAACACCATATATTTT. Its translation: CASSRRTTGQGAGNTIYF. The full variable domain, its missing parts supplied by reference TRBV7-2 and TRBJ1-3, is GAGVSQSPSNKVTEKGKDVELRCDPISGHTALYWYRQSLGQGLEFLIYFQGNSAPDKSGLPSDRFSAERTGGSVSTLTIQRTQQEDSAVYLCASSRRTTGQGAGNTIYFGEGSWLTVV.

This clone has a single count. The chain couples TRBV28 to TRBJ2-1; D is unresolved. The V end was cut by 3 bases, the J end by 7 bases, with 4 bases between. The CDR3 is made up of 11 amino acids. Germline CDR1 is MDHEN and CDR2 is SYDVKM. This chain's CDR3 is CASSLLNEQFF. CDR3 bases: TGTGCCAGCAGTTTGTTAAATGAGCAGTTCTTC.

The chain employs TRBV4-3 and TRBJ1-4, with D uncertain. V lost 0 bases, J lost 6 bases, and 8 bases lay in between. The CDR3 has 14 residues. Germline CDR1 reads LGHNA; CDR2 reads YSLEER. For the CDR3, the DNA is TGCGCCAGCAGCCAAGAAAGTCTGGATGAAAAACTGTTTTTT. It yields the protein CASSQESLDEKLFF.

This rearrangement joins TRBV7-3 to TRBJ2-2; D possibly matches TRBD1 or TRBD2 (5 bases each). CDR3 length equals 18 residues. Germline CDR1 and CDR2: SGHTA and FQGTGA. Trimming cost V 2 bases and J 3 bases, with 19 bases left between them. The CDR3 is CASSLWPGTDVYTGELFF. As DNA, the CDR3 is TGTGCCAGCAGCTTATGGCCGGGGACCGACGTGTACACCGGGGAGCTGTTTTTT.

This chain uses TRBV10-1 with TRBJ1-5; 9 positions agree with TRBD1. This CDR3 spans 16 amino acids. Germline CDR1 reads WNHNN; CDR2 reads SYGVQD (reference sequence). V gave up 7 bases and J gave up 6 bases; unmatched junction bases: 13. Written as DNA, the CDR3 is TGCGCCAGCAAAGGGACAGGGACTATAGTCGGTCAGCCCCAGCATTTT. Protein sequence: CASKGTGTIVGQPQHF.

V gene TRBV30 combines with J gene TRBJ2-1; D remains unclear. The CDR3 consists of 13 residues. Germline V lookup: CDR1 GTSNPN, CDR2 SVGIG (reference sequence). V was clipped by 3 bases and J by 2 bases, with 8 bases between them. CDR3 bases: TGTGCCTGGAGCTCCCTACCCTACAATGAGCAGTTCTTC. Translation gives CAWSSLPYNEQFF.

The chain uses TRBV28 and TRBJ2-1; D unclear. The CDR3 loop spans 13 amino acids. Germline V gene sequence: CDR1 MDHEN, CDR2 SYDVKM. The V end was cut by 5 bases, the J end by 5 bases, with 10 bases between. The CDR3 nucleotides read TGTGCCAGCAGTCCGATAAATAACAATGAGCAGTTCTTC. It codes for CASSPINNNEQFF.

The chain uses TRBV6-2 or TRBV6-3 and TRBJ1-5, with TRBD1 matching 7 bases. Germline CDR1 reads MNHEY; CDR2 reads SVGEGT. J was trimmed by 7 bases and V by 6 bases; bases with no gene match: 12. The CDR3 contains 15 residues. In nucleotides, the CDR3 is TGTGCCAGCAGCCCGGACAGGATACTTCAGCAGCCCCAGCATTTT. Translating it yields CASSPDRILQQPQHF.